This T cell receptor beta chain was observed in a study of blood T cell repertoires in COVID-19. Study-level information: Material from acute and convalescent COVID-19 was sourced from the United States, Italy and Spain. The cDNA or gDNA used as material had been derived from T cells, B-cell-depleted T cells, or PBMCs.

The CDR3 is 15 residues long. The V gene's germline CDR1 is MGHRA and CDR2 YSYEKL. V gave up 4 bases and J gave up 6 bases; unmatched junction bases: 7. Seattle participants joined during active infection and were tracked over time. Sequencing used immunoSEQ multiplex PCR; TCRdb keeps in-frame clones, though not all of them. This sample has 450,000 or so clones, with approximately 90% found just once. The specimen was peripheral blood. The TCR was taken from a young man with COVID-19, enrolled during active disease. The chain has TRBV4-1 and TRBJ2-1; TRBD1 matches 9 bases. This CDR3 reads CASSRSGTGTNEQFF. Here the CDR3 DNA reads TGCGCCAGCAGCCGGTCCGGGACAGGGACCAATGAGCAGTTCTTC.